This T cell receptor beta chain was retrieved from a study of early T cells in non-severe SARS-CoV-2 infection. Across the study: Unpaired chains resulted from sequencing bulk RNA of unsorted whole blood.

The germline gives CDR1 KGHSH, CDR2 LQKENI. V shed 5 bases and J 7 bases; nucleotides not matched to a gene: 7. The CDR3 extends over 14 amino acids. General study points: Matching against VDJdb likely underestimated virus-specific expansions, favoring anti-spike CD8.

In this sample, this clonotype turned up many times. Its antigen is still unknown. The library protocol tagged individual cDNA molecules with unique molecular identifiers. A single record per CDR3 protein comes from TCRdb applying MiXCR to the 5' RACE reads. The profile shows 20,000 to 25,000 distinct CDR3 sequences, 4.7% of them singletons. The sample consisted of whole blood. The rearrangement links TRBV18 to TRBJ1-5; TRBD1 matches 8 bases. This clonotype originated in an adult who was a healthcare worker with PCR-confirmed SARS-CoV-2 infection or an uninfected control (not recorded which). The CDR3 reads CASSSDRGRQPQHF. The CDR3 DNA sequence: TGTGCCAGCTCATCCGACAGGGGCAGGCAGCCCCAGCATTTT.